This T cell receptor beta chain was sequenced during a study of T cell changes during pregnancy in multiple sclerosis. The length of the CDR3 is 13 residues. Unmatched junction bases numbered 7, after V lost 4 bases and J lost 6 bases. CDR1 is SGHNT and CDR2 is YYREEE in the germline V gene (reference sequence). Profiling relied on immunoSEQ multiplex PCR, and the TCRdb table lists in-frame clones only, not all of them. This table has tens of thousands of clones, 85% to 95% appearing once. The sample here was CD4+ T cells from peripheral blood mononuclear cells, taken before pregnancy. This sequence was found in a female donor with multiple sclerosis, enrolled in a pregnancy study. The chain combines TRBV5-4 with TRBJ2-7; TRBD1 aligns across 7 bases. CDR3: CASSRQGTSEQYF. CDR3 DNA: TGTGCCAGCAGCAGACAGGGTACTAGCGAGCAGTACTTC.